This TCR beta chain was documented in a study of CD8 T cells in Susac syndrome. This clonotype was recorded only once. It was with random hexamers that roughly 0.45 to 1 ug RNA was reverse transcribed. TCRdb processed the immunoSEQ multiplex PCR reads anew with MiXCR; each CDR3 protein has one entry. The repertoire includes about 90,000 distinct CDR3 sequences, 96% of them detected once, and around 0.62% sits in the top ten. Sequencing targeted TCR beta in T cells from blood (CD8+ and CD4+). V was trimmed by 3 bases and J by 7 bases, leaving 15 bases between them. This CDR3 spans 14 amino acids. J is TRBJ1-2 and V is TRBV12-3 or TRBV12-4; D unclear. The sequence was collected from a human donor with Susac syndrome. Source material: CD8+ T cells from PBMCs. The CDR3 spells CASSFSTGGGGYTF. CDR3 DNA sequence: TGTGCCAGCAGTTTCTCCACTGGAGGAGGTGGCTACACCTTC.